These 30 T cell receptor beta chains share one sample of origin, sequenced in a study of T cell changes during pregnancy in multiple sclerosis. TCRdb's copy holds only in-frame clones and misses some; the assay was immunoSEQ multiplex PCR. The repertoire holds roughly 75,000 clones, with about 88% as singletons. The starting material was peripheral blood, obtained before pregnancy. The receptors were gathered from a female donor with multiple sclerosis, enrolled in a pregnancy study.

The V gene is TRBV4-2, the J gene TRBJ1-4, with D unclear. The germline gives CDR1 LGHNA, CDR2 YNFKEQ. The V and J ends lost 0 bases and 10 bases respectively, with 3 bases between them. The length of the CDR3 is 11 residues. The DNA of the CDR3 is TGTGCCAGCAGCCAAGAACTAAAACTGTTTTTT. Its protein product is CASSQELKLFF.

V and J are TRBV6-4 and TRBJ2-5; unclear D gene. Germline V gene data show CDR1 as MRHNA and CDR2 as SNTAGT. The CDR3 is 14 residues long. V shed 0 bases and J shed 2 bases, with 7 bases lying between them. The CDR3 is CASSDSRQQETQYF. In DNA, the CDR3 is TGTGCCAGCAGTGACTCCCGACAACAAGAGACCCAGTACTTC.

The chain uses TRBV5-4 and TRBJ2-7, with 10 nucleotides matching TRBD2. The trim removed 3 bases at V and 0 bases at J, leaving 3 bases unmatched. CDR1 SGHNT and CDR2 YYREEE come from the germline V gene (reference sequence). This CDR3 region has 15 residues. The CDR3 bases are TGTGCCAGCAGCTCCACTAGCGGGGCCTCCTACGAGCAGTACTTC. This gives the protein CASSSTSGASYEQYF.

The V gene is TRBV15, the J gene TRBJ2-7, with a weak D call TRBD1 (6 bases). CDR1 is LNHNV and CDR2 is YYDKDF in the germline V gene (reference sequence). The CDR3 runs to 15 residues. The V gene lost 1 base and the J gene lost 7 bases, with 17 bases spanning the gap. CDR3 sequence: CATSRGFTGPGEQYF. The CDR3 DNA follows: TGTGCCACCAGCAGAGGCTTTACAGGGCCGGGAGAGCAGTACTTC.

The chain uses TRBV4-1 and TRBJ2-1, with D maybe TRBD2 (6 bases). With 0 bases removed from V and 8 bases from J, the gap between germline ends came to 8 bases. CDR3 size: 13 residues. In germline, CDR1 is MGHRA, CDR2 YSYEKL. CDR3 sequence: CASSQDWEDEQFF. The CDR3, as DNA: TGCGCCAGCAGCCAAGATTGGGAGGATGAGCAGTTCTTC.

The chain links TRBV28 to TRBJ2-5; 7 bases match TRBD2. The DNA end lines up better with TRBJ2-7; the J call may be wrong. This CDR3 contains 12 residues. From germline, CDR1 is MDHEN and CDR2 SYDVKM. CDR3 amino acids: CASQGLYYEQYF. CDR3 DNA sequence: TGTGCCAGCCAGGGACTATACTACGAGCAGTACTTC.

Here the CDR3 DNA reads TGTGCCAGCAGCTTAGCTAGCGGGGGCACAGATACGCAGTATTTT. This sequence encodes CASSLASGGTDTQYF. The chain couples TRBV7-9 to TRBJ2-3, with 8 bases matching TRBD2. V dropped 0 bases and J dropped 1; count of bases not matched to a gene: 0. The V gene's germline CDR1 is SEHNR and CDR2 FQNEAQ (reference sequence). This CDR3 has 15 amino acids.

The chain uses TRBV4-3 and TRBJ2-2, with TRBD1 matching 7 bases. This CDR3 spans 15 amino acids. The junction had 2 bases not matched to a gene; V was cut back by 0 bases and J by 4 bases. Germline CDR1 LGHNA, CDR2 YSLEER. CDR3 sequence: CASSQETGFTGELFF. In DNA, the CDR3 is TGCGCCAGCAGCCAAGAGACAGGGTTCACCGGGGAGCTGTTTTTT.

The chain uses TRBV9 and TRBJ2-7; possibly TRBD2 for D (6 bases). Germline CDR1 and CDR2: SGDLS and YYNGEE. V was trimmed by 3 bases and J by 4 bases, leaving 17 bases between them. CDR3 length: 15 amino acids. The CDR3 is CASSETTGSFYEQYF. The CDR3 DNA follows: TGTGCCAGCAGCGAAACAACCGGGAGCTTTTACGAGCAGTACTTC.

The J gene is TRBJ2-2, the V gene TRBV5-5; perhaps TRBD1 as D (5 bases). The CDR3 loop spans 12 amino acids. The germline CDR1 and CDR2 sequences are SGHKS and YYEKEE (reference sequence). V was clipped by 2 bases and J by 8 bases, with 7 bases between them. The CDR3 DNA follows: TGTGCCAGCAGCTTAACAGGAGGGGAGCTGTTTTTT. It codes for CASSLTGGELFF.

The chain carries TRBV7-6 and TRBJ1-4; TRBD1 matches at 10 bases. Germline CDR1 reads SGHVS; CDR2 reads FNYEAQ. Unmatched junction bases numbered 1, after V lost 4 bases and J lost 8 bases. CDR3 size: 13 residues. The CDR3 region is CASSSDRGEKLFF. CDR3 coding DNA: TGTGCCAGCAGCTCGGACAGGGGGGAAAAACTGTTTTTT.

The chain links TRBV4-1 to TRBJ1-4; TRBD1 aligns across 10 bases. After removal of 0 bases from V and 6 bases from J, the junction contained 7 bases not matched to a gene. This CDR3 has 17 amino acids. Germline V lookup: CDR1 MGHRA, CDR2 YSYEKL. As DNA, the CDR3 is TGCGCCAGCAGCCAAGATTTCTTTGGGACAGGGGATGAAAAACTGTTTTTT. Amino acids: CASSQDFFGTGDEKLFF.

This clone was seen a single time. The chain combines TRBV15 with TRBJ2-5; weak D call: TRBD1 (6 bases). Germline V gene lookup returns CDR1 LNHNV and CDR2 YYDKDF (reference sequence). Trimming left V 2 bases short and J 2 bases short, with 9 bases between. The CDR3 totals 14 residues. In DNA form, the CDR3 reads TGTGCCACCAGCAGACAGGGGTGGCAAGAGACCCAGTACTTC. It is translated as CATSRQGWQETQYF.

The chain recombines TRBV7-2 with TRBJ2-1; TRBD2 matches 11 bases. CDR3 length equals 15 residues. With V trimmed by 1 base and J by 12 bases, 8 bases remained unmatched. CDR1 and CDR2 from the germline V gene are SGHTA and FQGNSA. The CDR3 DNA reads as TGTGCCAGCAGCTTAGATATAGCGGGGGGGCCCGGGCAGTTCTTC. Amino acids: CASSLDIAGGPGQFF.

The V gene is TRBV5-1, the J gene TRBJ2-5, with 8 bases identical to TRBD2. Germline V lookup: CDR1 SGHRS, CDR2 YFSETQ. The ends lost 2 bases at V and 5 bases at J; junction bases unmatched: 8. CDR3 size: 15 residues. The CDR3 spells CASSLIGGAGETQYF. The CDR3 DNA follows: TGCGCCAGCAGCTTAATCGGGGGGGCCGGGGAGACCCAGTACTTC.

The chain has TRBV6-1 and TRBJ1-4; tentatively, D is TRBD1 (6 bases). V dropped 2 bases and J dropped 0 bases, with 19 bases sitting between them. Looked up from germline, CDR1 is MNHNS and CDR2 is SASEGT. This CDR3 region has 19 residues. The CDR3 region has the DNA TGTGCCAGCAGTGAATCGGAGGGGGACTACGTTTCAACTAATGAAAAACTGTTTTTT. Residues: CASSESEGDYVSTNEKLFF.

CDR3 sequence (DNA): TGTGCCAGCAGCTCTACCTTTAGAGTTTACACTGAAGCTTTCTTT. Protein sequence: CASSSTFRVYTEAFF. This chain connects TRBV7-2 to TRBJ1-1; D gene unclear. Trimming removed 4 bases at V and 3 bases at J, with 15 bases between. The CDR3 sequence is 15 residues long. Per the germline V gene, CDR1 is SGHTA and CDR2 is FQGNSA.

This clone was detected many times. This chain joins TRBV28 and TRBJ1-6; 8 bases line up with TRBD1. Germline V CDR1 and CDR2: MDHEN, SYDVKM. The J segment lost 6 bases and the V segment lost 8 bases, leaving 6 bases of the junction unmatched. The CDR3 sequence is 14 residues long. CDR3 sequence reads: CASRTDRVNSPLHF. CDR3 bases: TGTGCCAGCCGCACGGACAGGGTTAATTCACCCCTCCACTTT.

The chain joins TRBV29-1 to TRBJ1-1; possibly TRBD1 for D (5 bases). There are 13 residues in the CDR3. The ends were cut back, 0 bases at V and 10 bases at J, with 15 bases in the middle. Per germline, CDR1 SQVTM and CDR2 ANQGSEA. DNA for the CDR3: TGCAGCGTTGAAGATCAGCAGGGTATGAGAGCTTTCTTT. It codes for CSVEDQQGMRAFF.

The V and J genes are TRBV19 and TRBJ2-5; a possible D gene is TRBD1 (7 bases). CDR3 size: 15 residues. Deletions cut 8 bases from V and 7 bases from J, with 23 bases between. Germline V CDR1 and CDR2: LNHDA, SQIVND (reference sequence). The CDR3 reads CASSPGGQGGVTQYF. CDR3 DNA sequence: TGTGCCAGTTCCCCAGGGGGGCAGGGAGGAGTGACCCAGTACTTC.

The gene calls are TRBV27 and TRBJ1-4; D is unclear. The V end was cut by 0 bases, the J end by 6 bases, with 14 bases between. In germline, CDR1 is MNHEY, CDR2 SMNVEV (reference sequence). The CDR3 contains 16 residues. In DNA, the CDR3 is TGTGCCAGCAGTTTATCGTCCAGGTTTAGAGATGAAAAACTGTTTTTT. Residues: CASSLSSRFRDEKLFF.

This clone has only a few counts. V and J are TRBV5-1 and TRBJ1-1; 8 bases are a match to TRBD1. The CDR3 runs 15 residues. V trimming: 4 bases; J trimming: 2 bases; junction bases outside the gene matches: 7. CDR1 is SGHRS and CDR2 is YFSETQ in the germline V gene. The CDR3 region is CASSQGPGGNTEAFF. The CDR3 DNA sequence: TGCGCCAGCAGCCAGGGCCCAGGGGGCAACACTGAAGCTTTCTTT.

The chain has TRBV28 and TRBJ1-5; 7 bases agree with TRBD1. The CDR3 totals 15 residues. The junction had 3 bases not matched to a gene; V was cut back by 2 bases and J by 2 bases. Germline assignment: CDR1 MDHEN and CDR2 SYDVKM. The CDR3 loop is CASSLTGQGNQPQHF. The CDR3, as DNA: TGTGCCAGCAGTTTAACCGGACAGGGCAATCAGCCCCAGCATTTT.

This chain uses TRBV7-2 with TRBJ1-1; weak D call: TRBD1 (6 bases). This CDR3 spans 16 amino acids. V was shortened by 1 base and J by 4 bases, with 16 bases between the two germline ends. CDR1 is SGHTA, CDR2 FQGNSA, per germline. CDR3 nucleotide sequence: TGTGCCAGCAGCTTAGGTGGGCGGGGGCCGGGCACTGAAGCTTTCTTT. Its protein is CASSLGGRGPGTEAFF.

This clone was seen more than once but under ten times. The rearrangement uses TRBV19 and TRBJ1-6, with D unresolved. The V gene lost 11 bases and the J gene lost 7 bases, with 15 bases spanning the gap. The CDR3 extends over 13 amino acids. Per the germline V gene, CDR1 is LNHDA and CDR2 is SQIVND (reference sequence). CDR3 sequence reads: CAASTTPNSPLHF. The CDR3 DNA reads TGTGCCGCCAGCACGACACCAAATTCACCCCTCCACTTT. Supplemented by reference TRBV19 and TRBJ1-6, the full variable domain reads DGGITQSPKYLFRKEGQNVTLSCEQNLNHDAMYWYRQDPGQGLRLIYYSQIVNDFQKGDIAEGYSVSREKKESFPLTVTSAQKNPTAFYLCAASTTPNSPLHFGNGTRLTVT.

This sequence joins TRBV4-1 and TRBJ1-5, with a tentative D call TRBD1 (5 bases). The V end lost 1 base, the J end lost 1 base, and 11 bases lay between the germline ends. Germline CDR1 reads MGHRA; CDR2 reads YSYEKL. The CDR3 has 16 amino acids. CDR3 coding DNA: TGCGCCAGCAGCCAAGCCGCAGGGCTGAGCAATCAGCCCCAGCATTTT. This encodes CASSQAAGLSNQPQHF.

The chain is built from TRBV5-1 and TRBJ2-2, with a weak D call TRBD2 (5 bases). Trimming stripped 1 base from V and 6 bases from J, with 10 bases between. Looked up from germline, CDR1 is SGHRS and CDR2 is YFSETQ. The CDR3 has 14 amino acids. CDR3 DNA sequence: TGCGCCAGCAGCTTGACGGGAAGGTCCGGGGAGCTGTTTTTT. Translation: CASSLTGRSGELFF.

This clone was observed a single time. The CDR3 loop reads CASCGQGAYEQYF. In DNA, the CDR3 is TGTGCCAGCTGCGGACAGGGAGCATACGAGCAGTACTTC. The genes are TRBV2 and TRBJ2-7; 8 bases line up with TRBD1. The junction had 7 bases not matched to a gene; V was cut back by 8 bases and J by 4 bases. Germline CDR1 reads SNHLY; CDR2 reads FYNNEI. The CDR3 is made up of 13 amino acids. Based on the CDR3 plus reference TRBV2 and TRBJ2-7, the full variable domain is EPEVTQTPSHQVTQMGQEVILRCVPISNHLYFYWYRQILGQKVEFLVSFYNNEISEKSEIFDDQFSVERPDGSNFTLKIRSTKLEDSAMYFCASCGQGAYEQYFGPGTRLTVT.

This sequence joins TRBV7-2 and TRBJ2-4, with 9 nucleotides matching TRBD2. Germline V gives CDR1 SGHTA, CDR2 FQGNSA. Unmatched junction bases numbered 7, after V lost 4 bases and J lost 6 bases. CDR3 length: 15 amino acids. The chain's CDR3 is CASSSPPGLANIQYF. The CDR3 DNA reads TGTGCCAGCAGCTCCCCACCGGGACTAGCAAACATTCAGTACTTC.

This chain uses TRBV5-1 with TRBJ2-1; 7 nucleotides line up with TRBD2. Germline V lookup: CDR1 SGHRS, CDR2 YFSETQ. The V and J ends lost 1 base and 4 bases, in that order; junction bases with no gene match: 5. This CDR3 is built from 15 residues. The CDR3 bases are TGCGCCAGCAGCTTGATGGGCGGGGGATACAATGAGCAGTTCTTC. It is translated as CASSLMGGGYNEQFF. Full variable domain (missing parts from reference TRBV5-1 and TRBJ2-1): KAGVTQTPRYLIKTRGQQVTLSCSPISGHRSVSWYQQTPGQGLQFLFEYFSETQRNKGNFPGRFSGRQFSNSRSEMNVSTLELGDSALYLCASSLMGGGYNEQFFGPGTRLTVL.